Listed below are T cell receptor beta chains from one sample, sequenced in a study of cytomegalovirus exposure and HLA in healthy donors. Clones were read by immunoSEQ multiplex PCR, and TCRdb kept only the in-frame ones, dropping some. Of around 130,000 clones in the sample, roughly 87% are singletons; the top ten hold around 1.5%. Input material: PBMCs. The source is a woman between 18 and 29 years old in good health and CMV-seronegative. The CDR3 runs from the conserved cysteine through the conserved F or W. The D gene is left open where the match is weak. Clone sizes are given selectively: once, few, many, or a class where the clone is expanded.

TRBJ1-5	few	TRBV25-1	TRBD1	TGTGCCAGCAGTGACGCTCACAGGGGTCAGCCCCAGCATTTT	CASSDAHRGQPQHF
TRBJ1-6	NA	TRBV4-3	NA	TGCGCCAGCAGCCAAGAGAAATTTGGAGTTGATAATTCACCCCTCCACTTT	CASSQEKFGVDNSPLHF
TRBJ2-2	NA	TRBV9	TRBD2	TGTGCCAGCAGCGTAGCCGGACTAGCGGGGGGACTTTTAACCGGGGAGCTGTTTTTT	CASSVAGLAGGLLTGELFF
TRBJ1-1	NA	TRBV5-1	TRBD1	TGCGCCAGCAGCTTGAGGACAGGGTTCGCTGAAGCTTTCTTT	CASSLRTGFAEAFF
TRBJ2-5	NA	TRBV5-4	TRBD1	TGTGCCAGCAGGGCCTCCGTCCCGGGACAGGGGGAAGAGACCCAGTACTTC	CASRASVPGQGEETQYF
TRBJ2-7	NA	TRBV27	TRBD2	TGTGCCAGCCGGGACTACAGACTTGAGCAGTACTTC	CASRDYRLEQYF
TRBJ1-4	NA	TRBV11-2	TRBD1	TGTGCCAGCAGCTTTCGCGGACAGGCCTATAATGAAAAACTGTTTTTT	CASSFRGQAYNEKLFF
TRBJ2-7	NA	TRBV6-6	TRBD2	TGTGCCAGCAGTTACGGTACCGGGGGGTCCCTTTGGGAGCAGTACTTC	CASSYGTGGSLWEQYF
TRBJ2-1	once	TRBV9	NA	TGTGCCAGCAGCCCCCGGGTGCCCCTTTTGCAGTTCTTC	CASSPRVPLLQFF
TRBJ1-1	NA	TRBV10-1	NA	TGCGCCAGCAGTGGACAGATGAACACTGAAGCTTTCTTT	CASSGQMNTEAFF
TRBJ2-5	once	TRBV29-1	TRBD2	TGCAGCGTTGCGGCTAGCGGGGTACAAGAGACCCAGTACTTC	CSVAASGVQETQYF
TRBJ2-3	NA	TRBV29-1	TRBD2	TGCAGCCTAGCGGGCAGCACAGATACGCAGTATTTT	CSLAGSTDTQYF
TRBJ2-7	NA	TRBV7-2	TRBD2	TGTGCCAGCAGCTTTGCTAGCGGGGGCACCTACGAGCAGTACTTC	CASSFASGGTYEQYF
TRBJ1-2	few	TRBV19	NA	TGTGCCAGTACAGAAGGGGCCCACTATGGCTACACCTTC	CASTEGAHYGYTF
TRBJ1-2	NA	TRBV13	TRBD1	TGTGCCAGCAGCCACTGGGACAGGTCCTATGGCTACACCTTC	CASSHWDRSYGYTF
TRBJ1-5	NA	TRBV7-8	NA	TGTGCCAGCAGCCTGTGGGGGGGTTGGGATCAGCCCCAGCATTTT	CASSLWGGWDQPQHF